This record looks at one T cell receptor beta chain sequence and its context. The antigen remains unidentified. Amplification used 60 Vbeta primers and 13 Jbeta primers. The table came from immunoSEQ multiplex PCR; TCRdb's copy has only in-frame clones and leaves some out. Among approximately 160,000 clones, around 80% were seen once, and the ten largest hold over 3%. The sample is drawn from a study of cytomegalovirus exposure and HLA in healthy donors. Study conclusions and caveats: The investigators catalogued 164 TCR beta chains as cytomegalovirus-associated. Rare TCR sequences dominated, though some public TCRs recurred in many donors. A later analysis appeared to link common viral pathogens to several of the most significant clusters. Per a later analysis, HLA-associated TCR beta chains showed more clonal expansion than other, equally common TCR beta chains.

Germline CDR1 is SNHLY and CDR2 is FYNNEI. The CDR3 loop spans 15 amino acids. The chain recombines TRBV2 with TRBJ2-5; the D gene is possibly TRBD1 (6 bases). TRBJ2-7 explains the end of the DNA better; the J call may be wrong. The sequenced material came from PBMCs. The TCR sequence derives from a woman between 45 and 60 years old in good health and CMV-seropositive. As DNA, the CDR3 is TGTGCCAGCAGGGAGGACAGACATAGCTCCTACGAGCAGTACTTC. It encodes CASREDRHSSYEQYF.